Each of the 22 T cell receptor beta chains below was sequenced from the same sample in a study of cytomegalovirus exposure and HLA in healthy donors. With 60 Vbeta and 13 Jbeta primers, the PCR was carried out. The method was immunoSEQ multiplex PCR; TCRdb's version includes in-frame clones alone and lacks a portion of them. Counted here are 200,000 or so clones, approximately 84% occurring once; the ten biggest clones make up about 0.21%. The sample taken for sequencing was PBMCs. Source of these receptors: a girl less than two years old in good health and CMV-seronegative.

The chain joins TRBV27 to TRBJ2-3; TRBD2 matches at 8 bases. The CDR3 runs to 15 residues. Losses at the gene ends were 6 bases for V and 5 bases for J; bases not matched to a gene: 10. Per the germline V gene, CDR1 is MNHEY and CDR2 is SMNVEV (reference sequence). CDR3 DNA: TGTGCCAGCAGCCTAATAGCGGGACGACAAGATACGCAGTATTTT. Translating gives CASSLIAGRQDTQYF.

The chain uses TRBV7-2 and TRBJ2-1, with D uncertain. Trimming cost V 1 base and J 9 bases, with 13 bases left between them. This CDR3 comprises 14 residues. CDR1 is SGHTA and CDR2 is FQGNSA in the germline V gene. This CDR3 is CASSLVVGSGEQFF. The CDR3 nucleotides read TGTGCCAGCAGCTTAGTTGTGGGTTCGGGTGAGCAGTTCTTC.

This chain uses TRBV6-1 with TRBJ2-3, with 11 bases fitting TRBD2. Trimming took 5 bases from V and 6 from J; bases not matched to a gene: 7. The CDR3 is 15 amino acids. Looked up from germline, CDR1 is MNHNS and CDR2 is SASEGT. The CDR3 here is CASSSRLAGIDTQYF. The CDR3 region has the DNA TGTGCCAGCAGTTCGAGACTAGCGGGGATTGATACGCAGTATTTT.

The genes are TRBV4-1 and TRBJ1-2; D uncertain. The germline V gene encodes CDR1 MGHRA and CDR2 YSYEKL. Trimming left V 1 base short and J 9 bases short, with 21 bases between. The CDR3 is 16 residues long. CDR3 residues: CASSQVSSRSGGSYTF. The DNA for the CDR3 is TGCGCCAGCAGCCAAGTGTCGTCGCGTAGCGGCGGGAGCTACACCTTC.

The CDR3 region is CATSQPQHF. DNA for the CDR3: TGTGCCACGAGTCAGCCCCAGCATTTT. The chain joins TRBV6-1 to TRBJ1-5; D call uncertain. Germline V lookup: CDR1 MNHNS, CDR2 SASEGT. CDR3 size: 9 residues. The V end was cut by 10 bases, the J end by 6 bases, with 4 bases between.

This chain uses TRBV7-6 with TRBJ2-5; TRBD2 aligns across 13 bases. V lost 5 bases, J lost 5 bases, and 5 bases stayed unmatched. Germline CDR1 is SGHVS and CDR2 is FNYEAQ. The CDR3 is 15 residues long. The CDR3 loop is CASSMGLAGRETQYF. As DNA, the CDR3 is TGTGCCAGCAGCATGGGACTAGCGGGAAGGGAGACCCAGTACTTC.

The V call is TRBV30, the J call TRBJ2-3, with 10 bases aligning to TRBD2. With 1 base clipped from V and 3 bases from J, the junction kept 16 bases outside the gene matches. The CDR3 has 19 amino acids. Germline CDR1 reads GTSNPN; CDR2 reads SVGIG (reference sequence). Here the CDR3 reads CAWSATQATLAGVTDTQYF. The CDR3 nucleotides are TGTGCCTGGAGTGCCACCCAGGCAACCCTAGCGGGGGTTACAGATACGCAGTATTTT.

The chain carries TRBV14 and TRBJ2-3; D not certain. The CDR3 loop spans 12 amino acids. CDR1 SGHDN and CDR2 FVKESK come from the germline V gene. With 2 bases removed from V and 4 bases from J, the gap between germline ends came to 4 bases. CDR3 DNA: TGTGCCAGCAGCCAACTAGCAGATACGCAGTATTTT. This codes for CASSQLADTQYF.

The chain combines TRBV14 with TRBJ1-3; 7 bases agree with TRBD1. Germline V gene data show CDR1 as SGHDN and CDR2 as FVKESK. The CDR3 has 15 amino acids. With V trimmed by 4 bases and J by 0 bases, 3 bases remained unmatched. CDR3 in amino acids: CASSRDSYSGNTIYF. In nucleotides, the CDR3 is TGTGCCAGCAGCCGGGACAGTTACTCTGGAAACACCATATATTTT.

Points on this clone: Other DNA sequences in the same sample also yield this CDR3. The chain is built from TRBV6-1 and TRBJ2-2; TRBD2 agrees at 7 bases. Trimming at V came to 0 bases and at J to 4 bases, leaving 5 bases not matched to a gene. CDR1 and CDR2 from the germline V gene are MNHNS and SASEGT. The CDR3 has 16 amino acids. CDR3 sequence: CASSEAGGSGTGELFF. The CDR3 DNA reads TGTGCCAGCAGTGAAGCGGGAGGGTCGGGCACCGGGGAGCTGTTTTTT.

The V gene is TRBV19, the J gene TRBJ1-5, with 8 bases identical to TRBD1. Trimming took 4 bases from V and 4 from J; bases not matched to a gene: 6. The CDR3 runs 15 residues. Per germline, CDR1 LNHDA and CDR2 SQIVND (reference sequence). The CDR3 spells CASSTYRGRNQPQHF. DNA of the CDR3: TGTGCCAGTAGTACCTACAGGGGGAGAAATCAGCCCCAGCATTTT.

This clone turned up a few times. This chain connects TRBV6-1 to TRBJ2-1; 7 bases are a match to TRBD1. The junction had 8 bases not matched to a gene; V was cut back by 6 bases and J by 3 bases. Germline V gene sequence: CDR1 MNHNS, CDR2 SASEGT. The CDR3 has 15 amino acids. For the CDR3, the DNA is TGTGCCAGCAGGGCGACAGGGATGGGCTACAATGAGCAGTTCTTC. Amino acid sequence: CASRATGMGYNEQFF.

This clone was observed a few times. J is TRBJ2-2 and V is TRBV29-1; 7 bases map to TRBD1. This CDR3 comprises 14 residues. Trimming at V came to 7 bases and at J to 1 base, leaving 6 bases not matched to a gene. The germline V gene has CDR1 SQVTM and CDR2 ANQGSEA. CDR3 nucleotide sequence: TGCAGCGCCGGGACAGACTTGAACACCGGGGAGCTGTTTTTT. Translated, it gives CSAGTDLNTGELFF.

The gene calls are TRBV2 and TRBJ2-1; 10 nucleotides align to TRBD2. Germline V lookup: CDR1 SNHLY, CDR2 FYNNEI. This CDR3 is built from 16 residues. The V segment lost 4 bases and the J segment 3 bases; nucleotides outside the gene matches: 6. The CDR3 spells CASSAQRGGFYNEQFF. The CDR3, as DNA: TGTGCCAGCAGTGCCCAGCGGGGGGGCTTCTACAATGAGCAGTTCTTC.

This chain links TRBV7-8 with TRBJ2-7; 7 nucleotides agree with TRBD2. V was pared by 0 bases and J by 3 bases, with 2 bases of the junction left unmatched. Germline CDR1 SGHVS, CDR2 FQNEAQ. CDR3 length equals 14 residues. The CDR3 here is CASSLAGRGYEQYF. The CDR3 coding sequence is TGTGCCAGCAGCTTAGCAGGGAGGGGCTACGAGCAGTACTTC.

This chain's CDR3 is CASSKDRGTMNTEAFF. CDR3 sequence (DNA): TGCGCCAGCAGCAAAGACAGGGGAACGATGAACACTGAAGCTTTCTTT. This chain links TRBV5-1 with TRBJ1-1, with 8 nucleotides matching TRBD1. V was clipped by 4 bases and J by 0 bases; unmatched bases: 8. The germline gives CDR1 SGHRS, CDR2 YFSETQ. This CDR3 spans 16 amino acids.

The DNA of the CDR3 is TGTGCCAGCAGTTTCCCAGGCCGGGAGCAGTACTTC. As protein: CASSFPGREQYF. This chain joins TRBV27 and TRBJ2-7, with no clear D. V shed 3 bases and J shed 7 bases, with 10 bases lying between them. The germline V gene has CDR1 MNHEY and CDR2 SMNVEV (reference sequence). The CDR3 extends over 12 amino acids.

This chain uses TRBV9 with TRBJ2-1; D might be TRBD1 (5 bases). This CDR3 is built from 14 residues. Germline lookup yields CDR1 SGDLS and CDR2 YYNGEE. The V end was cut by 2 bases, the J end by 1 base, with 7 bases between. CDR3 loop: CASSVRQSYNEQFF. The CDR3 bases are TGTGCCAGCAGCGTGCGACAGTCCTACAATGAGCAGTTCTTC.

This chain links TRBV9 with TRBJ2-7, with 9 nucleotides matching TRBD2. Germline V gene sequence: CDR1 SGDLS, CDR2 YYNGEE. Trimming took 0 bases from V and 3 from J; bases not matched to a gene: 4. The CDR3 has 15 amino acids. CDR3 region: CASSVGGSGGYEQYF. CDR3 DNA sequence: TGTGCCAGCAGCGTAGGGGGTAGCGGGGGCTACGAGCAGTACTTC.

This rearrangement joins TRBV27 to TRBJ1-4, with 8 bases identical to TRBD1. CDR1 and CDR2 from the germline V gene are MNHEY and SMNVEV (reference sequence). J lost 6 bases, V lost 5 bases, and 17 bases had no gene match. The CDR3 consists of 18 residues. The CDR3 region has the DNA TGTGCCAGCAGTCCATCCAAGATTAAACAGGGGGTCGATGAAAAACTGTTTTTT. Translating it yields CASSPSKIKQGVDEKLFF.

The chain joins TRBV5-1 to TRBJ2-3; 12 bases map to TRBD2. This CDR3 region has 14 residues. The V segment lost 3 bases and the J segment 6 bases; nucleotides outside the gene matches: 2. From germline, CDR1 is SGHRS and CDR2 YFSETQ. The DNA of the CDR3 is TGCGCCAGCAGCTCTACTAGCGGGGGGGATACGCAGTATTTT. Amino acid sequence: CASSSTSGGDTQYF.

The V gene is TRBV19, the J gene TRBJ1-1; D is possibly TRBD1 (5 bases). Trimming removed 4 bases at V and 4 bases at J, with 7 bases between. The CDR3 is made up of 12 amino acids. Per the germline V gene, CDR1 is LNHDA and CDR2 is SQIVND (reference sequence). The CDR3 is CASSKRGTEAFF. The CDR3 DNA sequence: TGTGCCAGTAGTAAAAGGGGCACTGAAGCTTTCTTT.